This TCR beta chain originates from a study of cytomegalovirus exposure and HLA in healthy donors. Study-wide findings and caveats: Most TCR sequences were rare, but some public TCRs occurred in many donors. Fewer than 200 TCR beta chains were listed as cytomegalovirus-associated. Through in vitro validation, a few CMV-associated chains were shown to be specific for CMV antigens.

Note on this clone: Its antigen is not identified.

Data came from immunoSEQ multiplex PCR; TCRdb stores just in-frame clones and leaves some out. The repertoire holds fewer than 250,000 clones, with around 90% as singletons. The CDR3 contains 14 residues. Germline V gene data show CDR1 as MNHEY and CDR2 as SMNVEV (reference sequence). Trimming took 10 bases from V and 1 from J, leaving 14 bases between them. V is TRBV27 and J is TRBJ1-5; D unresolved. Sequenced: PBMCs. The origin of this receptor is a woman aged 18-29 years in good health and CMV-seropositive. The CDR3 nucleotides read TGTGCCACCGGGGAGGATGCCAGCAATCAGCCCCAGCATTTT. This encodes CATGEDASNQPQHF.